The 32 T cell receptor beta chains in this list originate from one sample, sequenced in a study of T cell responses to AZD1222 COVID-19 vaccine. Data came from immunoSEQ multiplex PCR; TCRdb stores just in-frame clones and leaves some out. The sample yields approximately 150,000 clones, roughly 90% seen once. The starting material was peripheral blood, obtained 28 days after the second AZD1222 dose. These receptors came from an adult who received the AZD1222 COVID-19 vaccine.

This chain connects TRBV2 to TRBJ1-2, with unresolved D. In germline, CDR1 is SNHLY, CDR2 FYNNEI. V shed 7 bases and J shed 4 bases, with 22 bases lying between them. This CDR3 has 16 residues. The CDR3 DNA follows: TGTGCCAGCAATTTTGACCCGGAGGCTGCGCGCTATGGCTACACCTTC. Translated: CASNFDPEAARYGYTF.

The gene calls are TRBV5-1 and TRBJ1-6, with D hard to call. CDR1 is SGHRS and CDR2 is YFSETQ in the germline V gene. The V and J ends lost 0 bases and 7 bases respectively, with 5 bases between them. The CDR3 consists of 13 residues. The DNA for the CDR3 is TGCGCCAGCAGCTTGGTTTCAAATTCACCCCTCCACTTT. Amino acids: CASSLVSNSPLHF.

The chain recombines TRBV30 with TRBJ1-1; tentative D call: TRBD1 (5 bases). V was shortened by 2 bases and J by 0 bases, with 19 bases between the two germline ends. There are 17 residues in the CDR3. CDR1 is GTSNPN, CDR2 SVGIG, per germline (reference sequence). DNA of the CDR3: TGTGCCTGGAGTAGTTGGGGGGTCCCTAACATGAACACTGAAGCTTTCTTT. Residues: CAWSSWGVPNMNTEAFF.

V and J are TRBV11-1 and TRBJ2-1; TRBD2 matches at 12 bases. CDR3 length equals 15 residues. After removal of 5 bases from V and 5 bases from J, the junction contained 4 bases not matched to a gene. Germline CDR1 SGHAT, CDR2 FQDESV (reference sequence). CDR3 loop: CASSIGLAGNNEQFF. The CDR3 DNA follows: TGTGCCAGCAGCATCGGACTAGCGGGAAACAATGAGCAGTTCTTC.

V is TRBV14 and J is TRBJ1-5, with a possible D match to TRBD1 (5 bases). Deletions cut 1 base from V and 2 bases from J, with 6 bases between. Germline V gene lookup returns CDR1 SGHDN and CDR2 FVKESK. The CDR3 loop spans 14 amino acids. CDR3 region: CASSQAGRNQPQHF. The CDR3 DNA follows: TGTGCCAGCAGCCAAGCGGGACGCAATCAGCCCCAGCATTTT. The full variable domain, completed using reference TRBV14 and TRBJ1-5, is EAGVTQFPSHSVIEKGQTVTLRCDPISGHDNLYWYRRVMGKEIKFLLHFVKESKQDESGMPNNRFLAERTGGTYSTLKVQPAELEDSGVYFCASSQAGRNQPQHFGDGTRLSIL.

This rearrangement joins TRBV2 to TRBJ2-5; 7 nucleotides match TRBD2. The V gene's germline CDR1 is SNHLY and CDR2 FYNNEI. Trimming cost V 8 bases and J 4 bases; bases outside gene matches: 7. This CDR3 contains 13 residues. This CDR3 is CASGDYSGETQYF. DNA for the CDR3: TGTGCCAGCGGGGACTATTCGGGAGAGACCCAGTACTTC.

This clone was seen repeatedly, ten times or more. The chain joins TRBV10-3 to TRBJ1-5; D is unclear. The length of the CDR3 is 13 residues. V lost 6 bases and J 2 bases, leaving 8 bases between the germline ends. Germline lookup yields CDR1 ENHRY and CDR2 SYGVKD. CDR3 protein: CAISEAGNQPQHF. The DNA for the CDR3 is TGTGCCATCAGCGAGGCGGGCAATCAGCCCCAGCATTTT.

The chain recombines TRBV6-6 with TRBJ1-1, with D perhaps TRBD1 (5 bases). This CDR3 contains 14 residues. Trimming shortened V by 2 bases and J by 4 bases, and 11 bases separated the two germline ends. Germline V lookup: CDR1 MNHNY, CDR2 SVGAGI (reference sequence). This CDR3 reads CASSYEPGTTEAFF. The CDR3 nucleotides are TGTGCCAGCAGTTACGAGCCAGGGACCACTGAAGCTTTCTTT.

This clone was counted only a few times. The CDR3: CATEIGSGELFF. The CDR3, as DNA: TGTGCCACCGAGATTGGGTCCGGGGAGCTGTTTTTT. The V call is TRBV24-1, the J call TRBJ2-2; D not certain. The CDR3 spans 12 residues. The germline gives CDR1 KGHDR, CDR2 SFDVKD. V was pared by 9 bases and J by 6 bases, with 10 bases between.

This clone is a singleton in its sample. The rearrangement joins TRBV2 to TRBJ2-7; 9 positions match TRBD1. V lost 6 bases to trimming and J lost 0 bases; unmatched junction nucleotides: 6. Germline lookup yields CDR1 SNHLY and CDR2 FYNNEI. The CDR3 length is 15 residues. This CDR3 reads CASRAQGASSYEQYF. The CDR3 coding sequence is TGTGCCAGCAGGGCACAGGGGGCAAGCTCCTACGAGCAGTACTTC.

This chain links TRBV7-9 with TRBJ1-2; 8 bases match TRBD1. Germline lookup yields CDR1 SEHNR and CDR2 FQNEAQ (reference sequence). Trimming at V came to 5 bases and at J to 6 bases, leaving 8 bases not matched to a gene. The length of the CDR3 is 14 residues. In nucleotides, the CDR3 is TGTGCCAGCAGCCCCGGGGGACAGGTCGATGGCTACACCTTC. Amino acid sequence: CASSPGGQVDGYTF. The full variable domain, rest sourced from reference TRBV7-9 and TRBJ1-2, is DTGVSQNPRHKITKRGQNVTFRCDPISEHNRLYWYRQTLGQGPEFLTYFQNEAQLEKSRLLSDRFSAERPKGSFSTLEIQRTEQGDSAMYLCASSPGGQVDGYTFGSGTRLTVV.

The chain carries TRBV19 and TRBJ1-3; tentatively, D is TRBD1 (5 bases). Per the germline V gene, CDR1 is LNHDA and CDR2 is SQIVND (reference sequence). This CDR3 comprises 14 residues. Trimming stripped 1 base from V and 2 bases from J, with 6 bases between. CDR3 region: CASSIVGPGNTIYF. CDR3 sequence (DNA): TGTGCCAGTAGTATAGTGGGGCCTGGAAACACCATATATTTT.

This sequence joins TRBV19 and TRBJ1-5; the match to TRBD1 covers 7 bases. CDR1 and CDR2 (germline): LNHDA, SQIVND (reference sequence). The V gene end was trimmed by 7 bases and the J gene end by 11 bases; junction bases not matched to a gene: 17. This CDR3 region has 15 residues. CDR3 DNA sequence: TGTGCCAGTACCTCAACTCGGCAACCCCAGGGGGCCCAGCATTTT. This codes for CASTSTRQPQGAQHF.

The rearrangement links TRBV6-5 to TRBJ2-7; tentatively, D is TRBD2 (5 bases). The CDR3 has 15 residues. Germline CDR1 and CDR2: MNHEY and SVGAGI. V was pared by 6 bases and J by 2 bases, with 17 bases between. CDR3: CASSPDGGRTYEQYF. The CDR3 DNA reads TGTGCCAGCAGCCCGGACGGAGGACGAACCTACGAGCAGTACTTC.

Points on this clone: Other DNA variants within this sample encode the same CDR3. The V and J genes are TRBV20-1 and TRBJ2-1; D unclear. V lost 6 bases and J 0 bases, leaving 12 bases between the germline ends. CDR3 length equals 14 residues. In germline, CDR1 is DFQATT, CDR2 SNEGSKA (reference sequence). This CDR3 is CSASLGSSYNEQFF. CDR3 nucleotides: TGCAGTGCCAGTTTAGGTAGCTCCTACAATGAGCAGTTCTTC.

This rearrangement joins TRBV24-1 to TRBJ2-5; weak D call: TRBD1 (6 bases). Germline CDR1 and CDR2: KGHDR and SFDVKD. Trimming pared 2 bases from V and 0 bases from J, leaving 9 bases between. CDR3 length: 15 residues. The CDR3 bases are TGTGCCACCAGTGATTCGCAGGGGAACCAAGAGACCCAGTACTTC. Protein sequence: CATSDSQGNQETQYF.

This clone has a single count. This rearrangement joins TRBV9 to TRBJ2-5; 9 bases map to TRBD1. Trimming removed 3 bases from V and 5 bases from J; junction bases left unmatched: 8. Germline V CDR1 and CDR2: SGDLS, YYNGEE. This CDR3 is 15 amino acids long. CDR3: CASSGGTGRSETQYF. The DNA of the CDR3 is TGTGCCAGCAGCGGTGGGACAGGGAGGTCGGAGACCCAGTACTTC.

This chain joins TRBV7-2 and TRBJ1-1; the D is unclear. The germline CDR1 and CDR2 sequences are SGHTA and FQGNSA. Trimming removed 1 base from V and 0 bases from J, with 6 bases in between. This CDR3 has 14 amino acids. Written as DNA, the CDR3 is TGTGCCAGCAGCTTAGGGGAGGTGAACACTGAAGCTTTCTTT. Protein product: CASSLGEVNTEAFF.

CDR3 nucleotides: TGTGCCAGCAGCCCCATGATGAACACTGAAGCTTTCTTT. The encoded protein is CASSPMMNTEAFF. This sequence joins TRBV6-5 and TRBJ1-1; D is undetermined. The V gene's germline CDR1 is MNHEY and CDR2 SVGAGI. The ends were cut back, 6 bases at V and 0 bases at J, with 8 bases in the middle. This CDR3 contains 13 residues.

The rearrangement links TRBV6-1 to TRBJ1-4; a weak D match, TRBD1 (5 bases). Trimming cost V 1 base and J 10 bases, with 13 bases left between them. Germline-derived CDR1 and CDR2 are MNHNS and SASEGT. The length of the CDR3 is 14 residues. The CDR3 sequence: CASSEVLSQGKLFF. The CDR3 bases are TGTGCCAGCAGTGAAGTCCTCAGTCAGGGAAAACTGTTTTTT.

J is TRBJ1-3 and V is TRBV2; no clear D. Germline CDR1 and CDR2: SNHLY and FYNNEI. Trimming stripped 2 bases from V and 4 bases from J, with 12 bases between. The CDR3 runs to 15 residues. The CDR3 DNA follows: TGTGCCAGCAGTGAACGCCATTTGGACGGAAACACCATATATTTT. This translates into CASSERHLDGNTIYF.

This clone was picked up one time. The J gene is TRBJ1-2, the V gene TRBV6-1; a possible D gene is TRBD1 (5 bases). V was pared by 4 bases and J by 0 bases, with 15 bases between. Per the germline V gene, CDR1 is MNHNS and CDR2 is SASEGT. CDR3 length: 16 amino acids. The CDR3: CASSVSDQGANYGYTF. CDR3 nucleotides: TGTGCCAGCAGTGTTTCCGACCAGGGAGCTAACTATGGCTACACCTTC.

This clone appeared once. The chain combines TRBV5-4 with TRBJ2-2; 9 bases agree with TRBD1. The CDR3 contains 14 residues. With 4 bases clipped from V and 6 bases from J, the junction kept 4 bases outside the gene matches. Germline-derived CDR1 and CDR2 are SGHNT and YYREEE (reference sequence). The CDR3 region is CASSPTGGAGELFF. Written as DNA, the CDR3 is TGTGCCAGCAGCCCGACAGGGGGAGCCGGGGAGCTGTTTTTT. Using reference TRBV5-4 and TRBJ2-2 for the parts outside the CDR3, the full variable domain is ETGVTQSPTHLIKTRGQQVTLRCSSQSGHNTVSWYQQALGQGPQFIFQYYREEENGRGNFPPRFSGLQFPNYSSELNVNALELDDSALYLCASSPTGGAGELFFGEGSRLTVL.

The chain combines TRBV2 with TRBJ2-7; D is undetermined. Trimming cost V 7 bases and J 1 base, with 8 bases left between them. Germline V lookup: CDR1 SNHLY, CDR2 FYNNEI. The CDR3 has 12 amino acids. DNA of the CDR3: TGTGCCAGCACCCAGGATTCCTACGAGCAGTACTTC. Protein: CASTQDSYEQYF.

The gene calls are TRBV7-8 and TRBJ2-3; D is uncertain. Per the germline V gene, CDR1 is SGHVS and CDR2 is FQNEAQ. CDR3 length: 16 amino acids. Trimming removed 4 bases at V and 1 base at J, with 15 bases between. This CDR3 is CASSSGPPWGTDTQYF. The CDR3 DNA sequence: TGTGCCAGCAGCTCCGGGCCTCCATGGGGCACAGATACGCAGTATTTT. Using reference TRBV7-8 and TRBJ2-3 for the parts outside the CDR3, the full variable domain is GAGVSQSPRYKVAKRGQDVALRCDPISGHVSLFWYQQALGQGPEFLTYFQNEAQLDKSGLPSDRFFAERPEGSVSTLKIQRTQQEDSAVYLCASSSGPPWGTDTQYFGPGTRLTVL.

The gene calls are TRBV5-1 and TRBJ1-2; D might be TRBD1 (5 bases). The V gene lost 3 bases and the J gene lost 0 bases, with 9 bases spanning the gap. This CDR3 has 14 residues. Per the germline V gene, CDR1 is SGHRS and CDR2 is YFSETQ. CDR3 protein: CASSSTEANYGYTF. Written as DNA, the CDR3 is TGCGCCAGCAGCTCGACAGAGGCTAACTATGGCTACACCTTC. Based on the CDR3 plus reference TRBV5-1 and TRBJ1-2, the full variable domain is KAGVTQTPRYLIKTRGQQVTLSCSPISGHRSVSWYQQTPGQGLQFLFEYFSETQRNKGNFPGRFSGRQFSNSRSEMNVSTLELGDSALYLCASSSTEANYGYTFGSGTRLTVV.

The V call is TRBV18, the J call TRBJ1-6; D call uncertain. The CDR3 length is 12 residues. Between the trimmed V and J ends, which lost 3 bases and 7 bases, there was a span of 4 bases. CDR1 and CDR2 from the germline V gene are KGHSH and LQKENI. As DNA, the CDR3 is TGTGCCAGCTCACCCGAGAATTCACCCCTCCACTTT. It specifies CASSPENSPLHF.

The genes are TRBV28 and TRBJ1-2, with D uncertain. Trimming removed 6 bases from V and 1 base from J, with 6 bases in between. CDR1 and CDR2 from the germline V gene are MDHEN and SYDVKM. The CDR3 sequence is 12 residues long. The CDR3 region is CASRINNYGYTF. CDR3 coding DNA: TGTGCCAGCAGAATAAATAACTATGGCTACACCTTC.

The V and J genes are TRBV12-3 or TRBV12-4 and TRBJ2-2; D is uncertain. This CDR3 comprises 13 residues. The V end lost 5 bases, the J end lost 2 bases, and 6 bases lay between the germline ends. CDR3 DNA: TGTGCCAGCAGTCTCCACAACACCGGGGAGCTGTTTTTT. Amino acid sequence: CASSLHNTGELFF.

A few counts support this clone. The chain is built from TRBV6-5 and TRBJ1-2; 8 nucleotides line up with TRBD1. CDR1 is MNHEY, CDR2 SVGAGI, per germline. The CDR3 extends over 12 amino acids. V was pared by 10 bases and J by 3 bases, with 4 bases of the junction left unmatched. CDR3 region: CAIRGPDYGYTF. The DNA for the CDR3 is TGTGCCATCAGGGGGCCCGACTATGGCTACACCTTC.

This clone occurred once. This sample includes further DNA sequences coding for the same CDR3. The chain is built from TRBV2 and TRBJ2-6; 7 bases map to TRBD1. V was pared by 3 bases and J by 2 bases, with 4 bases of the junction left unmatched. Germline V lookup: CDR1 SNHLY, CDR2 FYNNEI. This CDR3 is 16 amino acids long. The CDR3 protein is CASSEYRGAGANVLTF. The CDR3 DNA follows: TGTGCCAGCAGTGAGTACAGGGGAGCTGGGGCCAACGTCCTGACTTTC.

V gene TRBV7-3 combines with J gene TRBJ2-1, with TRBD2 matching over 7 bases. The V gene's germline CDR1 is SGHTA and CDR2 FQGTGA. With 5 bases clipped from V and 1 base from J, the junction kept 2 bases outside the gene matches. The CDR3 has 14 residues. CDR3 coding DNA: TGTGCCAGCAGCAGGGAGGGTTCCTACAATGAGCAGTTCTTC. The encoded protein is CASSREGSYNEQFF.